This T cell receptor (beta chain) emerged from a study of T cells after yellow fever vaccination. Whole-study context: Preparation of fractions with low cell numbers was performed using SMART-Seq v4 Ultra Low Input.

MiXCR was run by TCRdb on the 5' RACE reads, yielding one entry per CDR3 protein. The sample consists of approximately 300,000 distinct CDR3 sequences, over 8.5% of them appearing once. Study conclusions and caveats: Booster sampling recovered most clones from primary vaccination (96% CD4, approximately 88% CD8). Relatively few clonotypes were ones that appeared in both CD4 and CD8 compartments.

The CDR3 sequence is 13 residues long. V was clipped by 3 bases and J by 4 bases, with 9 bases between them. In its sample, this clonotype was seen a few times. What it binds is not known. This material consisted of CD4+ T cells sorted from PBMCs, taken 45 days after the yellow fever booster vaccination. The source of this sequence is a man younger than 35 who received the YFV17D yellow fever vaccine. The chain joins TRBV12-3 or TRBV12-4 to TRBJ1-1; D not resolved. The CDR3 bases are TGTGCCAGCAGTTTTACATGGGGCACTGAAGCTTTCTTT. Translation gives CASSFTWGTEAFF.